A single T cell receptor beta chain is shown here with its context. Since all of the isolated RNA was reverse transcribed, expressed TCRB transcripts were what got sequenced. TCRdb keeps only in-frame clones here, not all; method: immunoSEQ multiplex PCR. Found here are roughly 170,000 clones, about 13% of them singletons; the top ten hold less than 0.7%. This sample is drawn from a study of beta chain features in type 1 diabetes. For the study at large: The study found patients and healthy donors alike in age, gender and cell yields.

V was trimmed by 4 bases and J by 2 bases, leaving 19 bases between them. The CDR3 sequence is 16 residues long. The germline gives CDR1 SGHRS, CDR2 YFSETQ. This sequence joins TRBV5-1 and TRBJ2-7, with D perhaps TRBD2 (9 bases). The sequence was obtained from a woman under 30 in good health. What was sequenced was central memory CD4+ T cells from blood. This chain's CDR3 is CASSSGGTGPTYEQYF. The CDR3, as DNA: TGCGCCAGCAGCAGCGGGGGGACAGGCCCAACCTACGAGCAGTACTTC.